These 9 T cell receptor beta chains originate from one sample sequenced in a study of cytomegalovirus exposure and HLA in healthy donors. It was with 60 Vbeta and 13 Jbeta primers that the PCR ran. Sequenced by immunoSEQ multiplex PCR; TCRdb stores in-frame clones only, minus some. The sample includes more than 150,000 clones, around 80% of them seen just once. The specimen was PBMCs. The source of these receptors is a girl aged 2-15 years in good health and CMV-seropositive.

The chain couples TRBV5-4 to TRBJ2-2; TRBD2 matches 8 bases. Germline trimming cut 4 bases from V and 6 bases from J; bases unmatched to any gene: 11. Germline CDR1 and CDR2: SGHNT and YYREEE (reference sequence). The CDR3 loop spans 16 amino acids. This CDR3 is CASSPIGGASAGELFF. The CDR3 DNA reads TGTGCCAGCAGCCCAATCGGGGGGGCATCGGCCGGGGAGCTGTTTTTT. The full variable domain, with the rest looked up from reference TRBV5-4 and TRBJ2-2, is ETGVTQSPTHLIKTRGQQVTLRCSSQSGHNTVSWYQQALGQGPQFIFQYYREEENGRGNFPPRFSGLQFPNYSSELNVNALELDDSALYLCASSPIGGASAGELFFGEGSRLTVL.

The chain carries TRBV7-3 and TRBJ2-7; the match to TRBD2 covers 10 bases. This CDR3 has 18 residues. Germline trimming cut 5 bases from V and 7 bases from J; bases unmatched to any gene: 20. Germline lookup yields CDR1 SGHTA and CDR2 FQGTGA. The CDR3 region is CASSPGGLADTGMGEQYF. DNA of the CDR3: TGTGCCAGCAGCCCGGGCGGACTAGCGGACACTGGAATGGGGGAGCAGTACTTC.

V and J are TRBV5-4 and TRBJ2-3; TRBD2 is a possible D gene (6 bases). Trimming shortened V by 1 base and J by 1 base, and 10 bases separated the two germline ends. The CDR3 is 15 residues long. The germline V gene encodes CDR1 SGHNT and CDR2 YYREEE (reference sequence). CDR3 nucleotide sequence: TGTGCCAGCAGCTTGCTAGCGCAAGGCACAGATACGCAGTATTTT. It translates to CASSLLAQGTDTQYF.

The genes are TRBV27 and TRBJ2-7; 10 bases are a match to TRBD1. Trimming at V came to 4 bases and at J to 4 bases, leaving 4 bases not matched to a gene. The CDR3 sequence is 14 residues long. Germline assignment: CDR1 MNHEY and CDR2 SMNVEV (reference sequence). The CDR3 sequence is CASSSGQGKYEQYF. The DNA of the CDR3 is TGTGCCAGCAGTTCGGGACAGGGGAAATACGAGCAGTACTTC.

The chain carries TRBV5-1 and TRBJ2-2; 9 bases align to TRBD1. Trimming at V came to 4 bases and at J to 0 bases, leaving 4 bases not matched to a gene. The CDR3 totals 16 residues. Germline V gene lookup returns CDR1 SGHRS and CDR2 YFSETQ. This CDR3 reads CASSLTGGANTGELFF. CDR3 sequence (DNA): TGCGCCAGCAGCCTTACAGGGGGCGCGAACACCGGGGAGCTGTTTTTT. The whole variable domain, remainder taken from reference TRBV5-1 and TRBJ2-2, is KAGVTQTPRYLIKTRGQQVTLSCSPISGHRSVSWYQQTPGQGLQFLFEYFSETQRNKGNFPGRFSGRQFSNSRSEMNVSTLELGDSALYLCASSLTGGANTGELFFGEGSRLTVL.

This clone has just a few counts. This sequence joins TRBV7-9 and TRBJ1-2; a possible D gene is TRBD1 (6 bases). CDR1 is SEHNR, CDR2 FQNEAQ, per germline (reference sequence). The germline V and J ends were trimmed by 5 bases and 3 bases, with 13 bases remaining between them. The CDR3 covers 14 residues. The CDR3 spells CASSAGQTDYGYTF. Written as DNA, the CDR3 is TGTGCCAGCAGCGCTGGACAGACAGACTATGGCTACACCTTC.

The chain uses TRBV2 and TRBJ2-5; TRBD1 matches at 11 bases. Trimming at V came to 6 bases and at J to 1 base, leaving 7 bases not matched to a gene. This CDR3 is 16 amino acids long. Per the germline V gene, CDR1 is SNHLY and CDR2 is FYNNEI. This CDR3 is CASRRTGGEGQETQYF. CDR3 DNA: TGTGCCAGCAGGAGGACAGGGGGCGAGGGCCAAGAGACCCAGTACTTC.

Remarks on this clone: Other DNA sequences in the same sample also yield this CDR3. This chain joins TRBV2 and TRBJ1-2; tentatively, D is TRBD1 (6 bases). V was cut by 2 bases and J by 3 bases, with 10 bases left in between. Germline lookup yields CDR1 SNHLY and CDR2 FYNNEI. The CDR3 consists of 14 residues. The CDR3 loop is CASSEQGLDYGYTF. The CDR3 DNA sequence: TGTGCCAGCAGTGAACAGGGGTTGGACTATGGCTACACCTTC.

This chain links TRBV6-1 with TRBJ2-1, with 9 bases that match TRBD2. Per the germline V gene, CDR1 is MNHNS and CDR2 is SASEGT. V gave up 2 bases and J gave up 6 bases; unmatched junction bases: 5. The CDR3 totals 15 residues. The CDR3 sequence is CASSEQFSGGNEQFF. The CDR3 DNA sequence: TGTGCCAGCAGTGAACAGTTTAGCGGGGGCAATGAGCAGTTCTTC.